The text below deals with one TCR beta chain. No antigen is known for it. This specimen comes from a study of blood T cells in healthy people across ages. Study-level points and caveats: The recorded TCR beta diversity per million T cells decreased in a roughly linear manner with age.

Combining a sample-barcoded 5' primer with a J-beta primer mix, a second PCR ran for about 7 to 11 cycles. TCRdb used MiXCR to reprocess the 5' RACE reads, holding one entry per CDR3 protein. The table records around 1,500,000 distinct CDR3 sequences, 28% of them present only once. The sequenced sample was blood. The sequence derives from a woman in her 30s in good health.

The CDR3 sequence: CASSLKGPGPYGYTF. CDR3 DNA: TGTGCCAGCAGTTTAAAGGGACCGGGGCCCTATGGCTACACCTTC. The chain is built from TRBV28 and TRBJ1-2, with D possibly TRBD1 on 5 matching bases. Per the germline V gene, CDR1 is MDHEN and CDR2 is SYDVKM. The CDR3 has 15 residues. Trimming took off 2 bases at V and 4 bases at J, with 14 bases between the two ends.